One and the same sample provided the 23 T cell receptor beta chains below, sequenced in a study of blood T cell repertoires in COVID-19. TCRdb keeps only in-frame clones here, not all; method: immunoSEQ multiplex PCR. The sample contains fewer than 70,000 clones, approximately 84% of which appear only once. The sequenced material came from peripheral blood. These receptors were obtained from a man aged 40-55 years with COVID-19, enrolled during active disease.

This clone appeared once. The chain employs TRBV6-6 and TRBJ2-1; TRBD1 is a possible D gene (6 bases). CDR1 is MNHNY and CDR2 is SVGAGI in the germline V gene (reference sequence). CDR3 length: 15 residues. V was pared by 5 bases and J by 1 base, with 12 bases between. CDR3 DNA: TGTGCCAGCAGTCAACAGGGCATATCCTACAATGAGCAGTTCTTC. Protein: CASSQQGISYNEQFF.

The chain joins TRBV19 to TRBJ1-2; 11 positions agree with TRBD1. The germline V gene has CDR1 LNHDA and CDR2 SQIVND (reference sequence). This CDR3 is 14 amino acids long. The V segment lost 3 bases and the J segment 7 bases; nucleotides outside the gene matches: 4. The CDR3 region has the DNA TGTGCCAGTAGTATGGACAGGGGGCAAGTTGGCTACACCTTC. Protein product: CASSMDRGQVGYTF.

This clone occurred once. The chain is built from TRBV6-5 and TRBJ2-5; TRBD1 agrees at 8 bases. V shed 3 bases and J 5 bases; nucleotides not matched to a gene: 11. The CDR3 is made up of 16 amino acids. Looked up from germline, CDR1 is MNHEY and CDR2 is SVGAGI. The CDR3 spells CASSYGPGGEGETQYF. CDR3 nucleotides: TGTGCCAGCAGTTATGGACCAGGGGGCGAAGGGGAGACCCAGTACTTC.

This rearrangement joins TRBV7-2 to TRBJ2-1; 7 bases match TRBD2. V was pared by 1 base and J by 6 bases, with 9 bases of the junction left unmatched. The CDR3 has 16 amino acids. Germline loops: CDR1 SGHTA, CDR2 FQGNSA. This CDR3 is CASSLGLGLPINEQFF. The CDR3 DNA sequence: TGTGCCAGCAGCTTAGGCCTGGGACTACCGATCAATGAGCAGTTCTTC. Drawing the rest from reference TRBV7-2 and TRBJ2-1, the complete variable domain is GAGVSQSPSNKVTEKGKDVELRCDPISGHTALYWYRQSLGQGLEFLIYFQGNSAPDKSGLPSDRFSAERTGGSVSTLTIQRTQQEDSAVYLCASSLGLGLPINEQFFGPGTRLTVL.

The rearrangement uses TRBV18 and TRBJ1-5, with 10 bases identical to TRBD1. Germline values: CDR1 KGHSH, CDR2 LQKENI. The CDR3 loop spans 17 amino acids. Losses at the gene ends were 3 bases for V and 5 bases for J; bases not matched to a gene: 10. The CDR3 here is CASSPRQGAGPHQPQHF. The CDR3 DNA sequence: TGTGCCAGCTCACCGAGACAGGGGGCAGGGCCTCATCAGCCCCAGCATTTT.

This clone was observed a handful of times. This chain connects TRBV6-5 to TRBJ1-1; 7 positions agree with TRBD1. V shed 8 bases, J shed 7 bases, and the junction held 13 bases outside the gene matches. This CDR3 has 14 residues. Germline lookup yields CDR1 MNHEY and CDR2 SVGAGI. CDR3 loop: CASVRGLVFGEAFF. The CDR3 bases are TGTGCCAGCGTGAGGGGGCTTGTGTTCGGTGAAGCTTTCTTT.

This rearrangement joins TRBV5-8 to TRBJ2-7; 8 positions agree with TRBD1. The V gene's germline CDR1 is SGHTS and CDR2 YDEGEE. The junction had 13 bases not matched to a gene; V was cut back by 4 bases and J by 4 bases. This CDR3 contains 16 residues. The CDR3 bases are TGTGCCAGCAGCCCCAGGGGTGCCAGGGGGCCTTACGAGCAGTACTTC. Translated: CASSPRGARGPYEQYF.

The chain joins TRBV4-1 to TRBJ2-3; D may be TRBD1 (5 bases). The CDR3 is 15 amino acids. Germline V CDR1 and CDR2: MGHRA, YSYEKL. V was pared by 1 base and J by 7 bases, with 15 bases between. The CDR3 nucleotides read TGCGCCAGCAGCCAAGGGGGCGCTGGGTTAAATACGCAGTATTTT. It encodes CASSQGGAGLNTQYF.

The chain employs TRBV24-1 and TRBJ2-6; TRBD1 matches 8 bases. CDR3 length: 18 amino acids. Germline V gives CDR1 KGHDR, CDR2 SFDVKD. Trimming at V came to 2 bases and at J to 0 bases, leaving 5 bases not matched to a gene. This CDR3 is CATSDSQGAPSGANVLTF. CDR3 coding DNA: TGTGCCACCAGTGATTCGCAGGGGGCTCCCTCTGGGGCCAACGTCCTGACTTTC.

V is TRBV12-3 or TRBV12-4 and J is TRBJ1-5; D remains unclear. The CDR3 sequence is 12 residues long. V was pared by 5 bases and J by 7 bases, with 9 bases between. The CDR3 bases are TGTGCCAGCAGTCTACGGTTGCAGCCCCAGCATTTT. This sequence encodes CASSLRLQPQHF.

The rearrangement uses TRBV27 and TRBJ1-5; the D is unclear. Trimming pared 4 bases from V and 7 bases from J, leaving 8 bases between. The CDR3 runs to 12 residues. Germline V gene data show CDR1 as MNHEY and CDR2 as SMNVEV (reference sequence). CDR3 loop: CASSSGEQPQHF. The DNA of the CDR3 is TGTGCCAGCAGTTCCGGGGAGCAGCCCCAGCATTTT.

V usage is TRBV7-9 and J usage is TRBJ2-7; 12 bases are shared with TRBD1. This CDR3 contains 15 residues. Trimming removed 5 bases from V and 4 bases from J; junction bases left unmatched: 6. CDR1 and CDR2 from the germline V gene are SEHNR and FQNEAQ (reference sequence). In DNA, the CDR3 is TGTGCCAGCAGCCCCGGGACAGGGGGCGAGTACGAGCAGTACTTC. Its protein product is CASSPGTGGEYEQYF.

A word on this clone: The sample carries other DNA sequences with the same CDR3. The J gene is TRBJ1-1, the V gene TRBV5-1, with D possibly matching TRBD1 (6 bases). Trimming took 5 bases from V and 2 from J, leaving 10 bases between them. CDR1 and CDR2 from the germline V gene are SGHRS and YFSETQ. The CDR3 totals 13 residues. The CDR3 nucleotides read TGCGCCAGCAGGACCGGGACAAACACTGAAGCTTTCTTT. Amino acid sequence: CASRTGTNTEAFF.

CDR3 sequence (DNA): TGTGCCAGCCTCAGGGAAGTAGAGCAGCCCCAGCATTTT. It yields the protein CASLREVEQPQHF. The gene calls are TRBV28 and TRBJ1-5; the D gene is possibly TRBD1 (5 bases). The CDR3 has 13 residues. V shed 8 bases and J shed 7 bases, with 15 bases lying between them. Germline CDR1 is MDHEN and CDR2 is SYDVKM. Complete variable domain (other parts from reference TRBV28 and TRBJ1-5): DVKVTQSSRYLVKRTGEKVFLECVQDMDHENMFWYRQDPGLGLRLIYFSYDVKMKEKGDIPEGYSVSREKKERFSLILESASTNQTSMYLCASLREVEQPQHFGDGTRLSIL.

The gene calls are TRBV7-2 and TRBJ2-3; D not certain. The CDR3 spans 12 residues. Trimming cost V 4 bases and J 2 bases, with 4 bases left between them. Per the germline V gene, CDR1 is SGHTA and CDR2 is FQGNSA. CDR3 protein: CASSSFTDTQYF. DNA of the CDR3: TGTGCCAGCAGCTCGTTCACAGATACGCAGTATTTT.

This chain joins TRBV2 and TRBJ2-5; no reliable D call. The CDR3 spans 12 residues. Germline V gene data show CDR1 as SNHLY and CDR2 as FYNNEI. V lost 4 bases to trimming and J lost 1 base, with 4 bases between them. The CDR3 here is CASSVIQETQYF. In nucleotides, the CDR3 is TGTGCCAGCAGTGTTATCCAAGAGACCCAGTACTTC.

The gene calls are TRBV5-1 and TRBJ1-1, with 7 bases that match TRBD1. Germline values: CDR1 SGHRS, CDR2 YFSETQ. CDR3 size: 15 residues. V was clipped by 4 bases and J by 1 base; unmatched bases: 7. The CDR3 coding sequence is TGCGCCAGCAGCACGACAGGGTGGGAGAACACTGAAGCTTTCTTT. This sequence encodes CASSTTGWENTEAFF. Looking up the rest from reference TRBV5-1 and TRBJ1-1 gives the full variable domain: KAGVTQTPRYLIKTRGQQVTLSCSPISGHRSVSWYQQTPGQGLQFLFEYFSETQRNKGNFPGRFSGRQFSNSRSEMNVSTLELGDSALYLCASSTTGWENTEAFFGQGTRLTVV.

The chain joins TRBV10-3 to TRBJ2-1, with TRBD2 as a possible D gene (7 bases). Germline V gene sequence: CDR1 ENHRY, CDR2 SYGVKD. The CDR3 totals 13 residues. The V gene lost 6 bases and the J gene lost 4 bases, with 10 bases spanning the gap. The CDR3 protein is CAISGGPYNEQFF. The CDR3 nucleotides read TGTGCCATCAGCGGGGGGCCATACAATGAGCAGTTCTTC.

The chain has TRBV6-1 and TRBJ2-1; 13 nucleotides agree with TRBD2. The CDR3 contains 15 residues. The germline gives CDR1 MNHNS, CDR2 SASEGT. The V segment lost 1 base and the J segment 8 bases; nucleotides outside the gene matches: 2. DNA of the CDR3: TGTGCCAGCAGTGAAGGGACTAGCGGGGGTTATGAGCAGTTCTTC. Its translation: CASSEGTSGGYEQFF.

This clone was observed a single time. The chain combines TRBV28 with TRBJ1-5; D uncertain. Trimming cost V 3 bases and J 5 bases, with 8 bases left between them. CDR3 size: 13 residues. Germline V gene lookup returns CDR1 MDHEN and CDR2 SYDVKM. The CDR3 is CASSLASYQPQHF. DNA of the CDR3: TGTGCCAGCAGTTTGGCCAGTTATCAGCCCCAGCATTTT. The full variable domain, with the rest looked up from reference TRBV28 and TRBJ1-5, is DVKVTQSSRYLVKRTGEKVFLECVQDMDHENMFWYRQDPGLGLRLIYFSYDVKMKEKGDIPEGYSVSREKKERFSLILESASTNQTSMYLCASSLASYQPQHFGDGTRLSIL.

V usage is TRBV5-1 and J usage is TRBJ2-7, with 8 positions matching TRBD1. This CDR3 is 13 amino acids long. Germline V gives CDR1 SGHRS, CDR2 YFSETQ. With 4 bases clipped from V and 6 bases from J, the junction kept 6 bases outside the gene matches. As DNA, the CDR3 is TGCGCCAGCAGCACCCAGACAGGGGCCGAGCAGTACTTC. This translates into CASSTQTGAEQYF.

In its sample, this clone was seen a few times. This chain links TRBV12-3 or TRBV12-4 with TRBJ1-3, with D possibly matching TRBD1 (5 bases). CDR3 length: 13 amino acids. The V end lost 5 bases, the J end lost 2 bases, and 7 bases lay between the germline ends. The CDR3 loop is CASSDSPGNTIYF. The CDR3 DNA follows: TGTGCCAGCAGTGACAGTCCTGGAAACACCATATATTTT.

The chain recombines TRBV5-1 with TRBJ2-3; TRBD2 matches 7 bases. This CDR3 region has 15 residues. Germline CDR1 is SGHRS and CDR2 is YFSETQ. V trimming: 1 base; J trimming: 3 bases; junction bases outside the gene matches: 5. The CDR3 DNA sequence: TGCGCCAGCAGCTTGCAGGCGGGGGAGACAGATACGCAGTATTTT. Its protein is CASSLQAGETDTQYF.